Each of the 28 T cell receptor beta chains below was sequenced from the same sample in a study of control samples from healthy donors and cancer patients. Sequencing was performed with immunoSEQ multiplex PCR; in TCRdb, only in-frame clones are kept and a portion is missing. The table lists approximately 74,000 clones, about 95% of them singletons, with about 2.7% in the top ten. The sample taken for sequencing was blood. The receptors were sampled from a young woman in good health.

This sequence joins TRBV14 and TRBJ1-2; D is perhaps TRBD1 (5 bases). This CDR3 region has 16 residues. Germline V gene sequence: CDR1 SGHDN, CDR2 FVKESK. V shed 0 bases and J shed 5 bases, with 16 bases lying between them. CDR3 DNA: TGTGCCAGCAGCCAAGATCATTGGGGGGGGGTTTATGGCTACACCTTC. Protein sequence: CASSQDHWGGVYGYTF.

The gene calls are TRBV18 and TRBJ2-3; a possible D gene is TRBD1 (6 bases). This CDR3 has 14 amino acids. Germline lookup yields CDR1 KGHSH and CDR2 LQKENI. The ends were cut back, 9 bases at V and 2 bases at J, with 15 bases in the middle. Written as DNA, the CDR3 is TGTGCCAGTACTGACAGGACCACCACAGATACGCAGTATTTT. Translation gives CASTDRTTTDTQYF.

The rearrangement links TRBV11-2 to TRBJ1-2; possible D gene TRBD1, 6 bases. Germline CDR1 is SGHAT and CDR2 is FQNNGV. With 4 bases removed from V and 3 bases from J, the gap between germline ends came to 15 bases. The CDR3 sequence is 15 residues long. The CDR3 DNA sequence: TGTGCCAGCAGCTCAAATCCAGGGGTTGACTATGGCTACACCTTC. This translates into CASSSNPGVDYGYTF.

The chain links TRBV18 to TRBJ1-1; D unresolved. CDR1 and CDR2 (germline): KGHSH, LQKENI. Deletions cut 2 bases from V and 0 bases from J, with 7 bases between. CDR3 length: 14 amino acids. In DNA, the CDR3 is TGTGCCAGCTCACCAGTACCCGTGAACACTGAAGCTTTCTTT. Residues: CASSPVPVNTEAFF. The variable domain in full, with the rest retrieved from reference TRBV18 and TRBJ1-1, is NAGVMQNPRHLVRRRGQEARLRCSPMKGHSHVYWYRQLPEEGLKFMVYLQKENIIDESGMPKERFSAEFPKEGPSILRIQQVVRGDSAAYFCASSPVPVNTEAFFGQGTRLTVV.

The rearrangement uses TRBV30 and TRBJ1-4; D not resolved. The CDR3 is 11 residues long. Per germline, CDR1 GTSNPN and CDR2 SVGIG (reference sequence). V dropped 0 bases and J dropped 11 bases, with 7 bases sitting between them. CDR3 protein: CAWSVRNKLFF. CDR3 nucleotides: TGTGCCTGGAGTGTAAGGAATAAACTGTTTTTT.

The J gene is TRBJ2-3, the V gene TRBV7-8; a possible D gene is TRBD2 (7 bases). The germline V gene has CDR1 SGHVS and CDR2 FQNEAQ. V dropped 5 bases and J dropped 4 bases, with 19 bases sitting between them. The CDR3 has 16 residues. CDR3: CASSPADGGQPDTQYF. DNA for the CDR3: TGTGCCAGCAGCCCCGCGGACGGGGGGCAACCAGATACGCAGTATTTT.

By its share, this clone is medium-sized. This chain uses TRBV5-6 with TRBJ2-1; TRBD2 matches at 12 bases. The V gene's germline CDR1 is SGHDT and CDR2 YYEEEE. The CDR3 loop spans 17 amino acids. After removal of 2 bases from V and 6 bases from J, the junction contained 9 bases not matched to a gene. CDR3 nucleotide sequence: TGTGCCAGCAGCTTCGGGACTAGCGGGCGCCTAGGCAATGAGCAGTTCTTC. This translates into CASSFGTSGRLGNEQFF.

This chain uses TRBV19 with TRBJ1-3; D may be TRBD1 (6 bases). Germline CDR1 and CDR2: LNHDA and SQIVND (reference sequence). V was shortened by 3 bases and J by 1 base, with 13 bases between the two germline ends. CDR3 size: 16 residues. The CDR3 DNA reads TGTGCCAGTAGTATGGTATGGGGGGCGTCTGGAAACACCATATATTTT. It codes for CASSMVWGASGNTIYF. Together with reference TRBV19 and TRBJ1-3, the CDR3 gives the full variable domain: DGGITQSPKYLFRKEGQNVTLSCEQNLNHDAMYWYRQDPGQGLRLIYYSQIVNDFQKGDIAEGYSVSREKKESFPLTVTSAQKNPTAFYLCASSMVWGASGNTIYFGEGSWLTVV.

The chain recombines TRBV6-5 with TRBJ1-2, with no clear D. V shed 6 bases and J shed 8 bases, with 10 bases lying between them. Germline loops: CDR1 MNHEY, CDR2 SVGAGI. This CDR3 has 11 residues. CDR3 sequence: CASSPGWGYTF. The CDR3 DNA reads as TGTGCCAGCAGCCCCGGGTGGGGCTACACCTTC.

The chain links TRBV9 to TRBJ1-1; D is ambiguous. This CDR3 has 14 residues. V gave up 0 bases and J gave up 3 bases, with 9 bases separating them. The germline V gene has CDR1 SGDLS and CDR2 YYNGEE. The DNA of the CDR3 is TGTGCCAGCAGCGTAGGTTCGGGCCACACTGAAGCTTTCTTT. Amino acid sequence: CASSVGSGHTEAFF.

The rearrangement joins TRBV3-1 (or the pseudogene TRBV3-2) to TRBJ2-3; 7 bases agree with TRBD2. Losses at the gene ends were 10 bases for V and 9 bases for J; bases not matched to a gene: 10. Germline CDR1 reads LGHDT; CDR2 reads YNNKEL (reference sequence). The CDR3 contains 12 residues. The CDR3 DNA sequence: TGTGCCACTACGACGGGGGGTGGCACGCAGTATTTT. Protein: CATTTGGGTQYF.

Only a few counts were recorded for this clone. This chain links TRBV11-2 with TRBJ1-6; 7 bases are shared with TRBD1. Germline V gene data show CDR1 as SGHAT and CDR2 as FQNNGV. The CDR3 has 17 residues. V lost 1 base and J lost 7; bases outside the gene matches: 10. This CDR3 reads CASSLGPVTGKNSPLHF. CDR3 DNA sequence: TGTGCCAGCAGCTTAGGGCCTGTGACAGGGAAGAATTCACCCCTCCACTTT. The full variable domain, its missing parts supplied by reference TRBV11-2 and TRBJ1-6, is EAGVAQSPRYKIIEKRQSVAFWCNPISGHATLYWYQQILGQGPKLLIQFQNNGVVDDSQLPKDRFSAERLKGVDSTLKIQPAKLEDSAVYLCASSLGPVTGKNSPLHFGNGTRLTVT.

V gene TRBV7-8 combines with J gene TRBJ1-5; D gene ambiguous. CDR3 size: 12 residues. Between the trimmed V and J ends, which lost 4 bases and 7 bases, there was a span of 8 bases. Germline V CDR1 and CDR2: SGHVS, FQNEAQ. This chain's CDR3 is CASSSPTQPQHF. In nucleotides, the CDR3 is TGTGCCAGCAGCTCGCCGACCCAGCCCCAGCATTTT.

The chain is built from TRBV11-3 and TRBJ1-1; unclear D gene. The CDR3 consists of 16 residues. V was cut by 0 bases and J by 0 bases, with 11 bases left in between. The germline V gene encodes CDR1 SGHNT and CDR2 YENEEA. In DNA, the CDR3 is TGTGCCAGCAGCTTAGATGAATGGGCCATGAACACTGAAGCTTTCTTT. Translating it yields CASSLDEWAMNTEAFF.

This clone was picked up a small number of times. V gene TRBV6-4 combines with J gene TRBJ2-2; D might be TRBD1 or TRBD2, each matching 5 bases. This CDR3 is built from 17 residues. V was trimmed by 3 bases and J by 6 bases, leaving 20 bases between them. Per germline, CDR1 MRHNA and CDR2 SNTAGT. The CDR3 sequence: CASSDSSFRQGAGELFF. The CDR3 coding sequence is TGTGCCAGCAGTGATTCCTCCTTCCGTCAGGGAGCCGGGGAGCTGTTTTTT.

The chain has TRBV5-6 and TRBJ2-6, with D perhaps being TRBD1 or TRBD2 (5 bases each). Trimming pared 2 bases from V and 0 bases from J, leaving 9 bases between. The germline V gene encodes CDR1 SGHDT and CDR2 YYEEEE. CDR3 size: 16 residues. CDR3 bases: TGTGCCAGCAGCTTTAGTGGGACCTCTGGGGCCAACGTCCTGACTTTC. Translation: CASSFSGTSGANVLTF.

The CDR3 DNA follows: TGTGCCAGCAGCGTAGGGACAGATACGCAGTATTTT. Its translation: CASSVGTDTQYF. This chain connects TRBV9 to TRBJ2-3; D not certain. This CDR3 region has 12 residues. Germline loops: CDR1 SGDLS, CDR2 YYNGEE. V dropped 0 bases and J dropped 3 bases, with 2 bases sitting between them.

This clone was counted a single time. CDR3 sequence (DNA): TGTGCCAGCAACTCAGGGTTATCTGGTGGCTACACCTTC. It translates to CASNSGLSGGYTF. The V call is TRBV19, the J call TRBJ1-2; perhaps TRBD1 as D (5 bases). CDR3 size: 13 residues. The ends were cut back, 9 bases at V and 7 bases at J, with 18 bases in the middle. Germline assignment: CDR1 LNHDA and CDR2 SQIVND (reference sequence).

The chain is built from TRBV9 and TRBJ1-1; D gene ambiguous. The CDR3 is 14 residues long. Trimming left V 0 bases short and J 0 bases short, with 6 bases between. In germline, CDR1 is SGDLS, CDR2 YYNGEE. The CDR3 nucleotides are TGTGCCAGCAGCGTAGGGACGGTGAACACTGAAGCTTTCTTT. Encoded protein: CASSVGTVNTEAFF.

The V gene is TRBV11-2, the J gene TRBJ1-1; the D gene is possibly TRBD1 (6 bases). The germline V gene has CDR1 SGHAT and CDR2 FQNNGV. The V and J ends lost 1 base and 5 bases respectively, with 11 bases between them. This CDR3 is 14 amino acids long. The CDR3 spells CASSLGDRRTEAFF. The DNA of the CDR3 is TGTGCCAGCAGCTTAGGTGACAGGAGAACTGAAGCTTTCTTT.

The chain couples TRBV13 to TRBJ2-5; the D is unclear. Germline V gene data show CDR1 as PRHDT and CDR2 as FYEKMQ (reference sequence). V was cut by 3 bases and J by 4 bases, with 9 bases left in between. This CDR3 spans 13 amino acids. The CDR3 region is CASSFRGGETQYF. CDR3 nucleotides: TGTGCCAGCAGCTTTCGAGGCGGAGAGACCCAGTACTTC.

J is TRBJ1-1 and V is TRBV29-1; D is possibly TRBD1 (6 bases). Germline values: CDR1 SQVTM, CDR2 ANQGSEA. V shed 3 bases and J shed 0 bases, with 17 bases lying between them. CDR3 length equals 16 residues. The CDR3 region has the DNA TGCAGCGTTGAGGTAACAGGGAAATACCTGAACACTGAAGCTTTCTTT. It specifies CSVEVTGKYLNTEAFF.

V usage is TRBV2 and J usage is TRBJ2-1, with 10 bases identical to TRBD2. Looked up from germline, CDR1 is SNHLY and CDR2 is FYNNEI. V shed 3 bases and J 10 bases; nucleotides not matched to a gene: 0. This CDR3 region has 12 residues. CDR3 loop: CASSETSGEQFF. In DNA form, the CDR3 reads TGTGCCAGCAGTGAGACTAGCGGGGAGCAGTTCTTC.

This chain connects TRBV20-1 to TRBJ1-1, with D unclear. The germline V gene has CDR1 DFQATT and CDR2 SNEGSKA (reference sequence). Trimming pared 5 bases from V and 4 bases from J, leaving 8 bases between. The CDR3 loop spans 11 amino acids. The CDR3 region has the DNA TGCAGTGCTTCCTATGGCACTGAAGCTTTCTTT. Its protein is CSASYGTEAFF.

This chain links TRBV10-3 with TRBJ1-1; no clear D. Germline CDR1 ENHRY, CDR2 SYGVKD. The length of the CDR3 is 12 residues. Trimming shortened V by 0 bases and J by 10 bases, and 9 bases separated the two germline ends. The CDR3 DNA reads TGTGCCATCAGTGAGTCGTGGAAGGGAGCTTTCTTT. Residues: CAISESWKGAFF.

The chain employs TRBV5-1 and TRBJ1-4, with 9 positions matching TRBD1. Germline CDR1 and CDR2: SGHRS and YFSETQ. The CDR3 loop spans 14 amino acids. J gave up 5 bases and V 5 bases, and 4 bases lay outside the gene matches. The CDR3 protein is CASRRTGANEKLFF. Written as DNA, the CDR3 is TGCGCCAGCAGGAGGACAGGGGCAAATGAAAAACTGTTTTTT.

CDR3 sequence: CASSVVGGFTGELFF. CDR3 nucleotide sequence: TGTGCCAGCAGCGTGGTCGGGGGCTTTACCGGGGAGCTGTTTTTT. The chain employs TRBV7-3 and TRBJ2-2; D is possibly TRBD1 or TRBD2 (6 bases each). The V gene lost 5 bases and the J gene lost 5 bases, with 15 bases spanning the gap. The germline V gene encodes CDR1 SGHTA and CDR2 FQGTGA. The CDR3 length is 15 residues.

This clone has a single count. The V call is TRBV15, the J call TRBJ1-1; D perhaps matches TRBD1 (5 bases). Per the germline V gene, CDR1 is LNHNV and CDR2 is YYDKDF (reference sequence). Trimming took off 0 bases at V and 1 base at J, with 12 bases between the two ends. The CDR3 runs to 16 residues. The CDR3 loop is CATSRDRFGGNTEAFF. DNA of the CDR3: TGTGCCACCAGCAGAGATCGGTTTGGGGGGAACACTGAAGCTTTCTTT.